This TCR beta chain emerged from a study of identical twins. General observations from the study: In zero-insertion analyses, partial confounding could arise from invariant MAIT and iNKT cells. High-abundance cord blood beta clonotypes had fewer insertions; memory repertoires showed none.

A universal primer site was created by template switching, with the cDNA bearing unique molecular identifiers. TCRdb independently ran MiXCR on the 5' RACE reads; one entry per CDR3 protein. The repertoire consists of a few hundred thousand distinct CDR3 sequences, with about 9% occurring once and the leading ten covering roughly 8.9%. This clonotype has a handful of counts. Its cognate antigen is unknown. The CDR3 spans 14 residues. The V and J ends lost 1 base and 8 bases respectively, with 12 bases between them. Germline lookup yields CDR1 MGHRA and CDR2 YSYEKL. The receptor was derived from a woman between 45 and 65 years old in good health. Sample: naive T cells sorted from blood. The chain carries TRBV4-1 and TRBJ1-3; no clear D. CDR3 region: CASSQAGFGYTIYF. The CDR3 DNA sequence: TGCGCCAGCAGCCAAGCCGGGTTTGGTTACACCATATATTTT.